The 9 T cell receptor beta chains presented below share a single source sample, sequenced in a study of blood T cell repertoires in COVID-19. This table comes from immunoSEQ multiplex PCR, and its TCRdb copy is limited to in-frame clones, with some not included. The sample has 170,000 or so clones; around 83% are singletons. The sample consisted of peripheral blood. Source of these receptors: a human donor in a cohort sampled during active COVID-19.

The chain is built from TRBV6-5 and TRBJ2-3; 10 bases are shared with TRBD2. The CDR3 consists of 15 residues. The germline V gene has CDR1 MNHEY and CDR2 SVGAGI. Trimming removed 6 bases from V and 1 base from J; junction bases left unmatched: 4. The CDR3 sequence: CASSPGLAGTDTQYF. The DNA of the CDR3 is TGTGCCAGCAGCCCAGGACTAGCGGGCACAGATACGCAGTATTTT.

The gene calls are TRBV10-2 and TRBJ2-2; no firm D call. CDR3 length equals 13 residues. CDR1 is WSHSY, CDR2 SAAADI, per germline. Trimming removed 6 bases from V and 1 base from J, with 6 bases in between. This CDR3 is CASSSGNTGELFF. CDR3 nucleotide sequence: TGCGCCAGCAGCTCAGGGAACACCGGGGAGCTGTTTTTT.

In its sample, this clone was seen once. The chain carries TRBV9 and TRBJ1-2; 9 bases are shared with TRBD1. Germline CDR1 SGDLS, CDR2 YYNGEE. This CDR3 is 14 amino acids long. J gave up 8 bases and V 1 base, and 6 bases lay outside the gene matches. CDR3 sequence: CASSVTRTGDGYTF. The CDR3 DNA sequence: TGTGCCAGCAGCGTAACCCGGACAGGGGACGGCTACACCTTC.

The rearrangement joins TRBV5-6 to TRBJ1-2, with D uncertain. This CDR3 spans 13 amino acids. V lost 4 bases, J lost 8 bases, and 15 bases lay in between. Germline CDR1 and CDR2: SGHDT and YYEEEE. CDR3 nucleotide sequence: TGTGCCAGCAGCGCCCCAGAGGCGAGGGGCTACACCTTC. Its translation: CASSAPEARGYTF.

The chain combines TRBV7-2 with TRBJ2-2; TRBD2 aligns across 10 bases. Trimming removed 2 bases from V and 4 bases from J; junction bases left unmatched: 13. CDR3 length: 19 residues. In germline, CDR1 is SGHTA, CDR2 FQGNSA. The CDR3 region is CASSLLTPRLAGSTGELFF. The CDR3 DNA reads TGTGCCAGCAGCTTATTAACCCCCCGACTAGCGGGTTCCACCGGGGAGCTGTTTTTT.

The V call is TRBV9, the J call TRBJ2-7; the match to TRBD1 covers 7 bases. CDR1 is SGDLS and CDR2 is YYNGEE in the germline V gene. J was trimmed by 7 bases and V by 5 bases; bases with no gene match: 6. The CDR3 is made up of 12 amino acids. The CDR3 nucleotides read TGTGCCAGCAGTGATACAGGGGTTGAGCAGTACTTC. As protein: CASSDTGVEQYF.

V is TRBV9 and J is TRBJ1-6; possible D gene TRBD1, 5 bases. The V gene lost 3 bases and the J gene lost 5 bases, with 9 bases spanning the gap. The CDR3 runs to 14 residues. Per germline, CDR1 SGDLS and CDR2 YYNGEE. CDR3: CASSAAGDNSPLHF. The CDR3 DNA reads as TGTGCCAGCAGCGCAGCGGGGGATAATTCACCCCTCCACTTT.

The chain carries TRBV19 and TRBJ2-5; TRBD2 matches 10 bases. The CDR3 spans 15 residues. V shed 6 bases and J 5 bases; nucleotides not matched to a gene: 9. The germline CDR1 and CDR2 sequences are LNHDA and SQIVND (reference sequence). The CDR3 region has the DNA TGTGCCAGTAGGCCTCGACTAGCGGGTGACGAGACCCAGTACTTC. Protein product: CASRPRLAGDETQYF.

This chain connects TRBV18 to TRBJ1-1; 11 bases align to TRBD1. V was pared by 8 bases and J by 5 bases, with 7 bases of the junction left unmatched. Germline V gene lookup returns CDR1 KGHSH and CDR2 LQKENI. The CDR3 totals 14 residues. Here the CDR3 reads CASTTGQGATEAFF. The DNA for the CDR3 is TGTGCCAGCACAACTGGACAGGGGGCGACTGAAGCTTTCTTT.